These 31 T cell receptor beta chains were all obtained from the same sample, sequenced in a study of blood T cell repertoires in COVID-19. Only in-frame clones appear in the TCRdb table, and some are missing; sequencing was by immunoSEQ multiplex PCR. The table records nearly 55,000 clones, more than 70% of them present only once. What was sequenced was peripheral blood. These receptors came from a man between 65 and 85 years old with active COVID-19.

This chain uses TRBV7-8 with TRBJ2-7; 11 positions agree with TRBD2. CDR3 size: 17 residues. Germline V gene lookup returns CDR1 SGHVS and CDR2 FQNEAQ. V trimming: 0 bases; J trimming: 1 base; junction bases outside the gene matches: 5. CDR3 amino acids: CASSLASSGGTSYEQYF. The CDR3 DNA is TGTGCCAGCAGCTTAGCGTCTAGCGGGGGGACTTCCTACGAGCAGTACTTC. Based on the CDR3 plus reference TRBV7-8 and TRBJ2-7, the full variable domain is GAGVSQSPRYKVAKRGQDVALRCDPISGHVSLFWYQQALGQGPEFLTYFQNEAQLDKSGLPSDRFFAERPEGSVSTLKIQRTQQEDSAVYLCASSLASSGGTSYEQYFGPGTRLTVT.

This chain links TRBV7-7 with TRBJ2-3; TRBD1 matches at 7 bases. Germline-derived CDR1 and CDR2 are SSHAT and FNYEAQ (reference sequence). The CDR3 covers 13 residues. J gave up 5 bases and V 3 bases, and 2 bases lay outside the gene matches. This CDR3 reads CASSFAGGDTQYF. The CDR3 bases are TGTGCCAGCAGCTTTGCAGGGGGAGATACGCAGTATTTT.

The CDR3 DNA reads as TGTGCCAGCAGCCACCTAGGGGGCAGCCGTCTATACAATGAGCAGTTCTTC. Translation: CASSHLGGSRLYNEQFF. This chain links TRBV7-9 with TRBJ2-1; TRBD1 aligns across 7 bases. The CDR3 has 17 amino acids. Losses at the gene ends were 5 bases for V and 4 bases for J; bases not matched to a gene: 14. Germline values: CDR1 SEHNR, CDR2 FQNEAQ (reference sequence). Variable domain in full (rest from reference TRBV7-9 and TRBJ2-1): DTGVSQNPRHKITKRGQNVTFRCDPISEHNRLYWYRQTLGQGPEFLTYFQNEAQLEKSRLLSDRFSAERPKGSFSTLEIQRTEQGDSAMYLCASSHLGGSRLYNEQFFGPGTRLTVL.

CDR3 region: CASSVATWGDTEAFF. The CDR3 nucleotides read TGTGCCAGCAGCGTAGCTACATGGGGGGACACTGAAGCTTTCTTT. The chain combines TRBV9 with TRBJ1-1, with a weak D call TRBD1 (5 bases). V was pared by 0 bases and J by 3 bases, with 12 bases between. The CDR3 is made up of 15 amino acids. Germline V gives CDR1 SGDLS, CDR2 YYNGEE.

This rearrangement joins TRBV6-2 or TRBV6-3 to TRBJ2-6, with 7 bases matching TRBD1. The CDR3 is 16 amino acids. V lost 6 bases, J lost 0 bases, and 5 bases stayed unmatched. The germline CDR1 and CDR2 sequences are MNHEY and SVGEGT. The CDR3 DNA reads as TGTGCCAGCAGCTCACAGGGGATCTCTGGGGCCAACGTCCTGACTTTC. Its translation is CASSSQGISGANVLTF.

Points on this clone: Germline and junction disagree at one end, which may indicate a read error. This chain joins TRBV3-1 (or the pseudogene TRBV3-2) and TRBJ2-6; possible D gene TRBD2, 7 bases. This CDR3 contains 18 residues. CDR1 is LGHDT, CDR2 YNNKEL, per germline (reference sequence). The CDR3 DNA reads TGTGCCAGCAGCCAAGTCTTGTCCGGGGGGCCTGGGGCCAACGTCCCGACTTTC. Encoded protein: CASSQVLSGGPGANVPTF.

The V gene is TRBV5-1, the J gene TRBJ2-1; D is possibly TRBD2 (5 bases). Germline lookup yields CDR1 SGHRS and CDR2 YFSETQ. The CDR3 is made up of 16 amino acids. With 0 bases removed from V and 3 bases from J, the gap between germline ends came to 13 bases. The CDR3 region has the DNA TGCGCCAGCAGCTTGGGTGGGCTAGCAGTCTACAATGAGCAGTTCTTC. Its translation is CASSLGGLAVYNEQFF.

The CDR3 bases are TGTGCCACCAGTGACCCCGGGACAGGGGGCAACGGCTACACCTTC. Protein: CATSDPGTGGNGYTF. The chain carries TRBV24-1 and TRBJ1-2, with 12 nucleotides matching TRBD1. The germline V gene has CDR1 KGHDR and CDR2 SFDVKD. There are 15 residues in the CDR3. The ends lost 4 bases at V and 8 bases at J; junction bases unmatched: 7.

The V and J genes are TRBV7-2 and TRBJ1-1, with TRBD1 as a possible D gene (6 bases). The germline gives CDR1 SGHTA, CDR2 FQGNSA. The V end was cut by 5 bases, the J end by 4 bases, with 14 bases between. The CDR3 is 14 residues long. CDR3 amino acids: CASSHDRGATEAFF. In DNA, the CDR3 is TGTGCCAGCAGCCATGATCGGGGGGCCACTGAAGCTTTCTTT.

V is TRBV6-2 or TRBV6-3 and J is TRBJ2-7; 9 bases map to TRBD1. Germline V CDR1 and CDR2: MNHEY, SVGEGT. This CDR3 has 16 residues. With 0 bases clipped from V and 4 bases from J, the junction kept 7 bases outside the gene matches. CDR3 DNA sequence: TGTGCCAGCAGTTACTCATTTCGGGACAGGGAATACGAGCAGTACTTC. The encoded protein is CASSYSFRDREYEQYF.

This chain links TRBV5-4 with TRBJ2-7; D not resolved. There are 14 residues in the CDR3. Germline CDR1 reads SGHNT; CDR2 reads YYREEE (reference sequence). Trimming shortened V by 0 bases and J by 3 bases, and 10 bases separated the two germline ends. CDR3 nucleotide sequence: TGTGCCAGCAGCTTGGCACCGGTCGACTACGAGCAGTACTTC. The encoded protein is CASSLAPVDYEQYF.

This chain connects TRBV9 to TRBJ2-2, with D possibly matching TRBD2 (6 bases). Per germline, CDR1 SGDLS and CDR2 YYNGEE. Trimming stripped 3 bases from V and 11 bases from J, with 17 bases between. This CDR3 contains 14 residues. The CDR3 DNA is TGTGCCAGCAGCGGGCAGGTTGGGAGGACCGAGCTGTTTTTT. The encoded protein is CASSGQVGRTELFF.

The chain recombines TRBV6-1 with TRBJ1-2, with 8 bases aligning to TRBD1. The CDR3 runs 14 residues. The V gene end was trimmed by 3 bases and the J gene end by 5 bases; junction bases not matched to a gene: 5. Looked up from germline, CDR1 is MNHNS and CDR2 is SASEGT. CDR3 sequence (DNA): TGTGCCAGCAGTGAGGCAGGGGGCGAATATGGCTACACCTTC. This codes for CASSEAGGEYGYTF.

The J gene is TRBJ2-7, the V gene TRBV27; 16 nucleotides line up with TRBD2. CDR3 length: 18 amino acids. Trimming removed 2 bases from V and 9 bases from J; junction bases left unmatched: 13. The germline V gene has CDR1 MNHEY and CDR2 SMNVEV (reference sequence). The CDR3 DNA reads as TGTGCCAGCAGTTTACGCTCCGGGACTAGCGGGGGGGCCGGAGGGCAGTACTTC. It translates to CASSLRSGTSGGAGGQYF.

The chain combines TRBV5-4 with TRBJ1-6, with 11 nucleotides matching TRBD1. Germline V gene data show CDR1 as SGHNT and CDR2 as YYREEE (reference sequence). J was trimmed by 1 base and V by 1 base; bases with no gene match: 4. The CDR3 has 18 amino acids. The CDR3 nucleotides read TGTGCCAGCAGCTTGATCGGACAGGGGGCGTCCTATAATTCACCCCTCCACTTT. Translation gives CASSLIGQGASYNSPLHF.

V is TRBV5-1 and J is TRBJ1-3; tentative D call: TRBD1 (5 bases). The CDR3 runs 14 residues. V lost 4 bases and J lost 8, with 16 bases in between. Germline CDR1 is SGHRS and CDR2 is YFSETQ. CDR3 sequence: CASSTDSPRDTIYF. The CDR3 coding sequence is TGCGCCAGCAGCACCGACAGCCCCCGCGACACCATATATTTT.

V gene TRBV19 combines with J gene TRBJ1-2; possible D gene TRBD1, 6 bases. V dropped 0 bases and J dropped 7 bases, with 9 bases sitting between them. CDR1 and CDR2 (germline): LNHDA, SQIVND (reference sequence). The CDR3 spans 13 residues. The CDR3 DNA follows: TGTGCCAGTAGTATAGATGGGGGGGCTGGCTACACCTTC. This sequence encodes CASSIDGGAGYTF. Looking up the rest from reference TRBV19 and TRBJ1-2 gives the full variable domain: DGGITQSPKYLFRKEGQNVTLSCEQNLNHDAMYWYRQDPGQGLRLIYYSQIVNDFQKGDIAEGYSVSREKKESFPLTVTSAQKNPTAFYLCASSIDGGAGYTFGSGTRLTVV.

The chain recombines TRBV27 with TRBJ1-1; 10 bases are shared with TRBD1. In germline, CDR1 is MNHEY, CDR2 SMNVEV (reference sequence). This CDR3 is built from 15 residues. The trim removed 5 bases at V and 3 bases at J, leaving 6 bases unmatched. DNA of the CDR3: TGTGCCAGCAGTACCGCGGGACAGGGGTACACTGAAGCTTTCTTT. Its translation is CASSTAGQGYTEAFF.

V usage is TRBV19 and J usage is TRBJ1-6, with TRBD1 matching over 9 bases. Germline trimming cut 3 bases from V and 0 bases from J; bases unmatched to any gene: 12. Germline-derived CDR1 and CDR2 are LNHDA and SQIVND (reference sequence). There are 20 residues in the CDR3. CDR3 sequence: CASSMRTGVPFSSYNSPLHF. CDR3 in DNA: TGTGCCAGTAGTATGAGGACAGGGGTCCCTTTTAGCTCCTATAATTCACCCCTCCACTTT.

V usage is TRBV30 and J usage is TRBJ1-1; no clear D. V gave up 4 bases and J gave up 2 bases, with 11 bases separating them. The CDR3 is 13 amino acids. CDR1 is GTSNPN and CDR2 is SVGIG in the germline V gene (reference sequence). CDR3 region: CAWTNNRNTEAFF. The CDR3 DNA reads TGTGCCTGGACCAACAACAGAAACACTGAAGCTTTCTTT. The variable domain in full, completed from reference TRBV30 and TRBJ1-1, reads SQTIHQWPATLVQPVGSPLSLECTVEGTSNPNLYWYRQAAGRGLQLLFYSVGIGQISSEVPQNLSASRPQDRQFILSSKKLLLSDSGFYLCAWTNNRNTEAFFGQGTRLTVV.

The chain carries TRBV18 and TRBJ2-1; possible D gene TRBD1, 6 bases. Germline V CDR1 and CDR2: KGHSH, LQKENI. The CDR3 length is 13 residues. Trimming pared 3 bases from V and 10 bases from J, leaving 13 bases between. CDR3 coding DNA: TGTGCCAGCTCACCCCAAGGACAGTACGAGCAGTTCTTC. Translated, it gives CASSPQGQYEQFF.

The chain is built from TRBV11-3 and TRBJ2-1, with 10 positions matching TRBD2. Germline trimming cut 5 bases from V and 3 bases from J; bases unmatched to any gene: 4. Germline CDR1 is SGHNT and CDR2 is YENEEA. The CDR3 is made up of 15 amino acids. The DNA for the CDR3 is TGTGCCAGCAGCCCGAGACTAGCGGGCTACAATGAGCAGTTCTTC. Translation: CASSPRLAGYNEQFF.

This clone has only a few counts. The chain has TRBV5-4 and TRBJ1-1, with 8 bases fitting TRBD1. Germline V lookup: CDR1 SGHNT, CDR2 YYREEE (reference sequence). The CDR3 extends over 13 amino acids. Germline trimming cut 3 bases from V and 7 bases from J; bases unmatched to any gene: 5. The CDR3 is CASSSPGGVEAFF. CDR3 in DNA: TGTGCCAGCAGCTCACCAGGGGGCGTTGAAGCTTTCTTT.

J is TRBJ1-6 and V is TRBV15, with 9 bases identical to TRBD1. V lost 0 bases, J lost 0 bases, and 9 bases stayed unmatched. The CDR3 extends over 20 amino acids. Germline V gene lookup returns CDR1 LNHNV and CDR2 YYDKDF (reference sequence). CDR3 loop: CATSRDRDRESGSYNSPLHF. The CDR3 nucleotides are TGTGCCACCAGCAGAGATCGGGACAGGGAATCGGGCTCCTATAATTCACCCCTCCACTTT.

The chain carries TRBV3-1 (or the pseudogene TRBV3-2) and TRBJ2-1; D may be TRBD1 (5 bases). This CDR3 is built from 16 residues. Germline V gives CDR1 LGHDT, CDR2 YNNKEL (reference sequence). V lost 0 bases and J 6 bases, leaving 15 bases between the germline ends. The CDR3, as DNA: TGTGCCAGCAGCCAAGATAAGGCAGGGCAGGGCAATGAGCAGTTCTTC. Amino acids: CASSQDKAGQGNEQFF.

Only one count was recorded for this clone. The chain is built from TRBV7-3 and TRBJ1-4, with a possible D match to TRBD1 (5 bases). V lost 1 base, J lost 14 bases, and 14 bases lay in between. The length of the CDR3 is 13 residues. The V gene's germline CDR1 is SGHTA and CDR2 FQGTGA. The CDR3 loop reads CASSLRGRSLLFF. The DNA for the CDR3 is TGTGCCAGCAGCTTAAGGGGCCGGTCGTTGCTGTTTTTT.

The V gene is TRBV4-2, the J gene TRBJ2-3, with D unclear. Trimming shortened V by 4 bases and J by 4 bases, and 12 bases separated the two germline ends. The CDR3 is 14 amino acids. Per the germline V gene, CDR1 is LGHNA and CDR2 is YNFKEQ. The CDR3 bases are TGTGCCAGCAGCCCCAGATATCCTTCAGATACGCAGTATTTT. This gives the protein CASSPRYPSDTQYF.

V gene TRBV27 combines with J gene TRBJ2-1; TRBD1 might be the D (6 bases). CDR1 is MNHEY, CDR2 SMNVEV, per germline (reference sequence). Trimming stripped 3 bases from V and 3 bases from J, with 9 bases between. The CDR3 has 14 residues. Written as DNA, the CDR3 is TGTGCCAGCAGTTTCGGGACACTCTACAATGAGCAGTTCTTC. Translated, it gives CASSFGTLYNEQFF.

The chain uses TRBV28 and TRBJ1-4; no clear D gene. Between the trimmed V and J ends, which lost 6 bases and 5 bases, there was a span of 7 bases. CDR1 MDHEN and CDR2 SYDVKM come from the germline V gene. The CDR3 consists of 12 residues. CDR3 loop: CASRPVNEKLFF. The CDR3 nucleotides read TGTGCCAGCAGACCGGTAAATGAAAAACTGTTTTTT. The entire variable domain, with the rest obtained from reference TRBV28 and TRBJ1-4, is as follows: DVKVTQSSRYLVKRTGEKVFLECVQDMDHENMFWYRQDPGLGLRLIYFSYDVKMKEKGDIPEGYSVSREKKERFSLILESASTNQTSMYLCASRPVNEKLFFGSGTQLSVL.

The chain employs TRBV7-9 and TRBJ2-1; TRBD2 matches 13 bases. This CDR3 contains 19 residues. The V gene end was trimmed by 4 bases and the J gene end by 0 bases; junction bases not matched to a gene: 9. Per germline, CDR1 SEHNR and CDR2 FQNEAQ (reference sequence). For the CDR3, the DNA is TGTGCCAGCAGCTCCGGACTAGCGGGGGACGTGAGCTCCTACAATGAGCAGTTCTTC. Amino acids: CASSSGLAGDVSSYNEQFF.

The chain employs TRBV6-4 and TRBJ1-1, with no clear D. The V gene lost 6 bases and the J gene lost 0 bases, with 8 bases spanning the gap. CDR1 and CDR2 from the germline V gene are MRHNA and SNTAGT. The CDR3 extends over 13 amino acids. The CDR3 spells CASRATLNTEAFF. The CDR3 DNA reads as TGTGCCAGCAGGGCCACATTGAACACTGAAGCTTTCTTT.